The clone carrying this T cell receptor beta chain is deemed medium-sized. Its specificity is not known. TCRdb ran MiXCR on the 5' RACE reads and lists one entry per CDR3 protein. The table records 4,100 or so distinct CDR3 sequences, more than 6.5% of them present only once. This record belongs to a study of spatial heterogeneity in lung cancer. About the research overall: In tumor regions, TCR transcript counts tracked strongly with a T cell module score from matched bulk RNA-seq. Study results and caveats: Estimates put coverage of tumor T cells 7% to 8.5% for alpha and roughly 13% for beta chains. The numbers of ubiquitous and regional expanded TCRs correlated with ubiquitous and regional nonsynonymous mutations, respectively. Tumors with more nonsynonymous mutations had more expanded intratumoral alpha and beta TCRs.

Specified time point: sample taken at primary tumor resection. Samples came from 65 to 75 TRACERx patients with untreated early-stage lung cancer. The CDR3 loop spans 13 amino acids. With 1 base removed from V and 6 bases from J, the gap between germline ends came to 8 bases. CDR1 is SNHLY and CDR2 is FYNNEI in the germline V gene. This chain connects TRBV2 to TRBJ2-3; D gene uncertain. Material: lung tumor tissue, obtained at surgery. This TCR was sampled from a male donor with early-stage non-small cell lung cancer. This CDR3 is CASSEEQPDTQYF. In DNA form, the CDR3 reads TGTGCCAGCAGTGAAGAACAGCCTGATACGCAGTATTTT. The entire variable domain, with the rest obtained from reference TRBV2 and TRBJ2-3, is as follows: EPEVTQTPSHQVTQMGQEVILRCVPISNHLYFYWYRQILGQKVEFLVSFYNNEISEKSEIFDDQFSVERPDGSNFTLKIRSTKLEDSAMYFCASSEEQPDTQYFGPGTRLTVL.